This is a list of T cell receptor beta chains from one sample in a study of blood T cell repertoires in COVID-19. The method was immunoSEQ multiplex PCR; TCRdb's version includes in-frame clones alone and lacks a portion of them. This sample yields 200,000 or so clones, of which approximately 80% are seen a single time; approximately 7.4% belongs to the top ten. Sequences were obtained from PBMCs or T cells enriched from blood (not recorded which). These TCRs come from a woman between 35 and 50 years old with acute COVID-19. CDR3s include the opening cysteine and the closing phenylalanine or tryptophan. Fields, in order: clone size, V gene, J gene, D gene, CDR3 protein, CDR3 DNA. The D gene is left open where the match is weak. Rows give clone size only sometimes, using once, few, many, or a class for an expanded clone.

-	TRBV9	TRBJ1-6	-	CASSVRQDNSPLHF	TGTGCCAGCAGCGTCCGCCAGGATAATTCACCCCTCCACTTT
-	TRBV6-1	TRBJ2-5	-	CASSEGEQGPRETQYF	TGTGCCAGCAGTGAAGGGGAACAGGGCCCCAGGGAGACCCAGTACTTC
-	TRBV7-8	TRBJ2-3	-	CASSPVVGGRTDTQYF	TGTGCCAGCAGCCCCGTGGTGGGAGGAAGAACAGATACGCAGTATTTT
-	TRBV27	TRBJ2-2	TRBD2	CASSLRTSGRTNTGELFF	TGTGCCAGCAGTTTAAGGACTAGCGGGCGAACGAACACCGGGGAGCTGTTTTTT
-	TRBV28	TRBJ2-7	-	CASSSPWEETAYEQYF	TGTGCCAGCAGTTCCCCGTGGGAGGAAACAGCCTACGAGCAGTACTTC
-	TRBV28	TRBJ1-4	TRBD1	CASSSTGWEKLFF	TGTGCCAGCAGTTCGACAGGGTGGGAAAAACTGTTTTTT
-	TRBV5-1	TRBJ2-2	TRBD2	CASSFGERETGELFF	TGCGCCAGCAGCTTTGGCGAGCGGGAGACCGGGGAGCTGTTTTTT
-	TRBV7-9	TRBJ2-1	TRBD2	CASSTPGTTIHNEQFF	TGTGCCAGCAGCACCCCCGGGACTACGATTCACAATGAGCAGTTCTTC
few	TRBV29-1	TRBJ1-2	TRBD1	CSVEPGGPDGYTF	TGCAGCGTTGAGCCAGGGGGTCCGGATGGCTACACCTTC
-	TRBV12-3/TRBV12-4	TRBJ2-7	-	CASSLDPRREQYF	TGTGCCAGCAGCCTTGACCCAAGGCGGGAGCAGTACTTC
-	TRBV19	TRBJ1-6	TRBD1	CASSGTGGGSPLHF	TGTGCCAGTAGTGGGACAGGGGGCGGTTCACCCCTCCACTTT
-	TRBV19	TRBJ2-2	-	CASSSLGLNTGELFF	TGTGCCAGTAGTAGCCTAGGTTTGAACACCGGGGAGCTGTTTTTT
-	TRBV18	TRBJ1-1	TRBD1	CASSQKGQGPTRKAFF	TGTGCCAGCTCCCAAAAGGGACAGGGGCCTACACGGAAAGCTTTCTTT
-	TRBV10-2	TRBJ1-1	-	CASSLDMGRAFF	TGCGCCAGCAGTTTGGACATGGGGCGAGCTTTCTTT
-	TRBV10-3	TRBJ1-3	TRBD1	CAISESGTGSPSGNTIYF	TGTGCCATCAGTGAGAGTGGGACAGGGTCACCCTCTGGAAACACCATATATTTT
many	TRBV5-1	TRBJ2-4	TRBD1	CASSLGEGTGGLLTKNIQYF	TGCGCCAGCAGCTTGGGAGAGGGGACAGGGGGCCTCCTGACCAAAAACATTCAGTACTTC
-	TRBV9	TRBJ2-3	-	CASSRAGISTDTQYF	TGTGCCAGCAGCCGGGCGGGGATTAGCACAGATACGCAGTATTTT
-	TRBV14	TRBJ2-2	-	CASSQASGHWNTGELFF	TGTGCCAGCAGCCAAGCCTCGGGACACTGGAACACCGGGGAGCTGTTTTTT
once	TRBV6-5	TRBJ1-2	-	CASAAAAANYGYTF	TGTGCCAGCGCGGCGGCAGCGGCTAACTATGGCTACACCTTC
-	TRBV29-1	TRBJ1-4	-	CSVEERGSDATNEKLFF	TGCAGCGTTGAAGAAAGGGGCAGCGATGCAACTAATGAAAAACTGTTTTTT
-	TRBV28	TRBJ1-4	TRBD1	CASSPGQGNEKLFF	TGTGCCAGCAGTCCTGGACAGGGTAATGAAAAACTGTTTTTT
-	TRBV7-9	TRBJ2-7	TRBD1	CASSPRTGGYYEQYF	TGTGCCAGCAGCCCAAGGACAGGGGGCTACTACGAGCAGTACTTC
-	TRBV29-1	TRBJ2-1	TRBD2	CSVEVTTGLAGRNEQFF	TGCAGCGTTGAGGTTACAACGGGACTAGCGGGACGCAATGAGCAGTTCTTC
-	TRBV19	TRBJ1-1	TRBD1	CASSVRQGNSNTEAFF	TGTGCCAGTAGTGTTCGACAGGGGAATTCGAACACTGAAGCTTTCTTT
-	TRBV20-1	TRBJ2-1	-	CSVWEVNEQFF	TGCAGTGTATGGGAGGTGAATGAGCAGTTCTTC
-	TRBV11-2	TRBJ2-3	-	CASSPPGTDTQYF	TGTGCCAGCAGCCCCCCCGGCACAGATACGCAGTATTTT
-	TRBV24-1	TRBJ1-2	TRBD1	CATSDLRTGGFYGYTF	TGTGCCACCAGTGATTTGCGAACAGGGGGCTTCTATGGCTACACCTTC
-	TRBV6-2/TRBV6-3	TRBJ2-5	TRBD1	CASSSARQGLTQYF	TGTGCCAGCAGTTCGGCCCGACAGGGCCTGACCCAGTACTTC
once	TRBV6-5	TRBJ2-7	-	CASGSYGYEQYF	TGTGCCAGCGGGAGCTACGGCTACGAGCAGTACTTC
-	TRBV3-1/TRBV3-2	TRBJ2-4	-	CASSQDLSGAVKPNIQYF	TGTGCCAGCAGCCAAGATCTGTCAGGGGCCGTTAAGCCAAACATTCAGTACTTC
-	TRBV18	TRBJ2-5	TRBD2	CASSPGTSGSILDQETQYF	TGTGCCAGCTCACCGGGGACTAGCGGGAGTATTTTAGACCAAGAGACCCAGTACTTC
-	TRBV12-3/TRBV12-4	TRBJ1-1	-	CASSAGRTEAFF	TGTGCCAGCAGCGCAGGGAGGACTGAAGCTTTCTTT
-	TRBV6-6	TRBJ2-7	-	CASSYSGVRDEQYF	TGTGCCAGCAGTTATTCGGGGGTACGGGACGAGCAGTACTTC
-	TRBV29-1	TRBJ1-1	TRBD1	CSALGTGGNTEAFF	TGCAGCGCCCTAGGGACAGGGGGGAACACTGAAGCTTTCTTT
-	TRBV28	TRBJ1-1	-	CASSSGQTTEAFF	TGTGCCAGCAGTTCCGGACAGACTACTGAAGCTTTCTTT
-	TRBV7-2	TRBJ2-1	-	CASSYGQTEQFF	TGTGCCAGCAGCTATGGACAGACCGAGCAGTTCTTC
-	TRBV9	TRBJ2-2	TRBD1	CASSLGQGAAGELFF	TGTGCCAGCAGCTTGGGACAGGGGGCAGCCGGGGAGCTGTTTTTT
few	TRBV6-4	TRBJ1-2	-	CASSEGGYYGYTF	TGTGCCAGCAGTGAGGGGGGATACTATGGCTACACCTTC
-	TRBV10-2	TRBJ2-7	TRBD2	CASIRASGYEQYF	TGCGCCAGCATCAGGGCTAGCGGTTACGAGCAGTACTTC
-	TRBV5-1	TRBJ1-2	TRBD1	CASSPGQGATPNYGYTF	TGCGCCAGCAGCCCGGGACAGGGGGCTACCCCTAACTATGGCTACACCTTC